This T cell receptor (beta chain) was profiled in a study of T cells after yellow fever vaccination. Overall study context: Any fraction with a low cell number was prepared using SMART-Seq v4 Ultra Low Input.

This clonotype was seen only a few times. Its antigen is unidentified. Overall study results and limits: A weaker secondary response peaked on day 5, the primary on day 15. There was a small share of clonotypes that showed up in both the CD4 and CD8 compartments.

V was cut by 1 base and J by 7 bases, with 8 bases left in between. This CDR3 comprises 12 residues. Germline V gene lookup returns CDR1 DFQATT and CDR2 SNEGSKA (reference sequence). Template switching with 5'RACE generated the TCR cDNA and added a universal primer site and UMIs. TCRdb recomputed calls from the 5' RACE reads with MiXCR, one row per CDR3 protein. The sample lists some 420,000 distinct CDR3 sequences, 15% to 20% occurring once. The TCR sequence derives from a man between 18 and 35 years old who received the YFV17D yellow fever vaccine. Material: PBMCs, obtained before the yellow fever booster vaccination. This chain uses TRBV20-1 with TRBJ2-1, with D hard to call. The CDR3 sequence is CSARVAGNEQFF. In DNA form, the CDR3 reads TGCAGTGCTAGAGTGGCCGGTAATGAGCAGTTCTTC.